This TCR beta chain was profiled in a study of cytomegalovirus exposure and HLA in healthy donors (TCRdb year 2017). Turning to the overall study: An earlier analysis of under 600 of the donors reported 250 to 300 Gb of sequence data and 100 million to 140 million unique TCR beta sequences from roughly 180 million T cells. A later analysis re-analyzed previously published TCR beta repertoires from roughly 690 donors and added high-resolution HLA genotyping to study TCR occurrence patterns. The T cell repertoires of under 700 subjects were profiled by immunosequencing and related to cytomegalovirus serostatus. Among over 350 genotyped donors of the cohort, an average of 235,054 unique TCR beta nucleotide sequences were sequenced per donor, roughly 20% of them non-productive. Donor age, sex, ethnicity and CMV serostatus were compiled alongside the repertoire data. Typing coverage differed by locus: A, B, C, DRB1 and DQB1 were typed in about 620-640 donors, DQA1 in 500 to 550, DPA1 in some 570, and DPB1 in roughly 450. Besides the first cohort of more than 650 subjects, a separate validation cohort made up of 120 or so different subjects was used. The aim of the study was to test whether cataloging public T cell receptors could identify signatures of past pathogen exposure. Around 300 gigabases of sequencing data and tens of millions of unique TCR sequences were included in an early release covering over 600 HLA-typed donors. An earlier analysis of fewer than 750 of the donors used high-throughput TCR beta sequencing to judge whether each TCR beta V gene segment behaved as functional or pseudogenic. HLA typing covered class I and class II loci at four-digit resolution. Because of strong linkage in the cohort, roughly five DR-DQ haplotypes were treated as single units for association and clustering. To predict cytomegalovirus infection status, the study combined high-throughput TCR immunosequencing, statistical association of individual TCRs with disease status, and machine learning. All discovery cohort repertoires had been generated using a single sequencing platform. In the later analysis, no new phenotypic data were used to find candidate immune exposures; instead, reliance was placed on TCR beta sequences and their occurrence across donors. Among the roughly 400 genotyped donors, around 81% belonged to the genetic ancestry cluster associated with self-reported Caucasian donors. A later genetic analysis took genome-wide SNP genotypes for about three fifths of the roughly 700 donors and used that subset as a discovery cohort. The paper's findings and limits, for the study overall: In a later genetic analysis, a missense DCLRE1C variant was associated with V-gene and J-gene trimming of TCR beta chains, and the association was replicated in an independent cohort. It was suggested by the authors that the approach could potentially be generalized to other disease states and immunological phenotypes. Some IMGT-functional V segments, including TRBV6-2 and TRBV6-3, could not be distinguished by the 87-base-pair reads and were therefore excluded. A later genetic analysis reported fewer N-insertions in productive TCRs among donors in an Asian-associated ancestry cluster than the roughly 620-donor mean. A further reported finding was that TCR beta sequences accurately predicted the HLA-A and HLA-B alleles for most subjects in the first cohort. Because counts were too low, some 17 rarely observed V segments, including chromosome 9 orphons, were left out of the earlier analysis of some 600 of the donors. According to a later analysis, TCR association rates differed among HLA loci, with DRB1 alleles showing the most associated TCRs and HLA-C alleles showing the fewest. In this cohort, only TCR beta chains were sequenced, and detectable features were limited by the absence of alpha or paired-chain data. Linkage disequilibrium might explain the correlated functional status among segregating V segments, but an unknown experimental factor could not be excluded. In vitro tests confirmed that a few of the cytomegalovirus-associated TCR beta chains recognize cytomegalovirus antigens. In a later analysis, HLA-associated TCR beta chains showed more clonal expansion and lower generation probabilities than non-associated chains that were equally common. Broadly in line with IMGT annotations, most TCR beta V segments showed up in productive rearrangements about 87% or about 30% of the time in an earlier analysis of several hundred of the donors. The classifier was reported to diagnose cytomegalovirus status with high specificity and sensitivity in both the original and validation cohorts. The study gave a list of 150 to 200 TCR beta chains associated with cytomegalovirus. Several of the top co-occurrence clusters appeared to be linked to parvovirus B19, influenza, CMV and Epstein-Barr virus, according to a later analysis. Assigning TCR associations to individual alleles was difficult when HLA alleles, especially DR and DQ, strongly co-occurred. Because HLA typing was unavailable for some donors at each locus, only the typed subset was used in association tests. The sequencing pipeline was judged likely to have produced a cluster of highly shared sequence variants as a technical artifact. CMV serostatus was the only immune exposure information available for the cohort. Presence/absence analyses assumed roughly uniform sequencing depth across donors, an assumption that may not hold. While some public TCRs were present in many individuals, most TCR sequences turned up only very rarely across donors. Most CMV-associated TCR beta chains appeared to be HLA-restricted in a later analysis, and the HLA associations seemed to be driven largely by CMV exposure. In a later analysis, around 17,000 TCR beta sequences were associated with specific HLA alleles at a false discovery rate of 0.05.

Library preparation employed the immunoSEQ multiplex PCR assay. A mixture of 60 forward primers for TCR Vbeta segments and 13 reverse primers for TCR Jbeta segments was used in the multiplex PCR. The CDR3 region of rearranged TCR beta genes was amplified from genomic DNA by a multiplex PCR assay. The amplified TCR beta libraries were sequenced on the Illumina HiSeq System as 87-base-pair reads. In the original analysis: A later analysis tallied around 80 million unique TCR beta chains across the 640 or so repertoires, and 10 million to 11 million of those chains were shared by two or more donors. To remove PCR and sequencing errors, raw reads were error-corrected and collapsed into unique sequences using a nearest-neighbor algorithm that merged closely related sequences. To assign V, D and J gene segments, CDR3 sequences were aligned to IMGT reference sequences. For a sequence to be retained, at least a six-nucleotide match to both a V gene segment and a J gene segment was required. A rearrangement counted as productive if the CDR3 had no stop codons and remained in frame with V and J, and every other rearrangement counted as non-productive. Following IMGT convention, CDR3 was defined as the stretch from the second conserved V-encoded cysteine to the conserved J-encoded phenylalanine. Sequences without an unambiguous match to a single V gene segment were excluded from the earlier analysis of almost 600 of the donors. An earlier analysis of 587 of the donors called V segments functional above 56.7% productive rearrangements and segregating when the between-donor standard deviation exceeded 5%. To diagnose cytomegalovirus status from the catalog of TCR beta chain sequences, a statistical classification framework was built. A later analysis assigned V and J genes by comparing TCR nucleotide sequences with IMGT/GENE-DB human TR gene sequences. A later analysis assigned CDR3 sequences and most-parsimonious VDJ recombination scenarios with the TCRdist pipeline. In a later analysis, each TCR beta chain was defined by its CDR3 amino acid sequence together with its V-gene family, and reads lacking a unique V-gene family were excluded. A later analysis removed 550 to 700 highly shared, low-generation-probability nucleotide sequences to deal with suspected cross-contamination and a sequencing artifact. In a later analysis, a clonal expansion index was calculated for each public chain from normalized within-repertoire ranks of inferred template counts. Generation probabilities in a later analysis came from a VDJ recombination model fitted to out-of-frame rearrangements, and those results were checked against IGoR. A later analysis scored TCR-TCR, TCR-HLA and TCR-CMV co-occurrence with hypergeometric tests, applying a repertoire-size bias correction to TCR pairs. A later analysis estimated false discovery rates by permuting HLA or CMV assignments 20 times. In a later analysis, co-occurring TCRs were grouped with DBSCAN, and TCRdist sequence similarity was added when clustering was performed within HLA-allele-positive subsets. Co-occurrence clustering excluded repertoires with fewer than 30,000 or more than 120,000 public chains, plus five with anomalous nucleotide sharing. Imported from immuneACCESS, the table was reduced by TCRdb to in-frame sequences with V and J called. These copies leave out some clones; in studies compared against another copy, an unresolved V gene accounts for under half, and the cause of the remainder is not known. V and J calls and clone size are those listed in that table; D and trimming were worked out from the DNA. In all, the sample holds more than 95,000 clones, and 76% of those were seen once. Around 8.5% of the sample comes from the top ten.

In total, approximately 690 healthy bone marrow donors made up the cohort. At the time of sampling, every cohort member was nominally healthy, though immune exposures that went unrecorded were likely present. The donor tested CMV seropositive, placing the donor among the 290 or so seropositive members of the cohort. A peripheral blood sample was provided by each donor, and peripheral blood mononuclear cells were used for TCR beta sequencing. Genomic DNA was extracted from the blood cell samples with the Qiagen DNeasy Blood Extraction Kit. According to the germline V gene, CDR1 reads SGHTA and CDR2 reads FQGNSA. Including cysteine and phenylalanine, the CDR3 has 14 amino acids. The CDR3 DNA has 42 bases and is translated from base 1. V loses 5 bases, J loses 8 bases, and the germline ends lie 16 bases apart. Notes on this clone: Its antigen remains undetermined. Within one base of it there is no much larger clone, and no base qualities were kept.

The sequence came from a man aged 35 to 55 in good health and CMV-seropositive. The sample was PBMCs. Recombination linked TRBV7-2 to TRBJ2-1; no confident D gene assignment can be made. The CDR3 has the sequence CASSDRVSADEQFF. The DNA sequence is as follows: TGTGCCAGCAGCGACCGGGTTTCCGCCGATGAGCAGTTCTTC.